The present TCR beta chain was sequenced within a study of neurological immune-mediated disorders. In germline, CDR1 is SGHRS, CDR2 YFSETQ. The CDR3 is 13 amino acids. Deletions cut 2 bases from V and 3 bases from J, with 8 bases between. This clonotype was seen at least ten times. TCRdb reanalysed the 5' RACE reads using MiXCR and keeps one entry per CDR3 protein. Altogether about 66,000 distinct CDR3 sequences are present, almost 4% being singletons, with the ten largest covering roughly 1.4%. The receptor's source is a young man with multiple sclerosis. The chain is built from TRBV5-1 and TRBJ2-5; the D is unclear. Sequencing input: PBMCs. CDR3 DNA sequence: TGCGCCAGCAGCTTTAAACGGGAAGAGACCCAGTACTTC. Translating it yields CASSFKREETQYF.